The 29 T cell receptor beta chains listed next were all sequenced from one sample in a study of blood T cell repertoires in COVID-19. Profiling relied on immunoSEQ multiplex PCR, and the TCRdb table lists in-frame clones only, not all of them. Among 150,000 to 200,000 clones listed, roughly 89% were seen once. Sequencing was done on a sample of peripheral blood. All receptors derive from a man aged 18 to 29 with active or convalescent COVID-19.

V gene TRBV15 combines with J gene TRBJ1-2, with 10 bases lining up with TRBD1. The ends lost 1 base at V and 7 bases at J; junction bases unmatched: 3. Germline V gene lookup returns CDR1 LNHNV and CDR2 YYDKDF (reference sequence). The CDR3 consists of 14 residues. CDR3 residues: CATSRVGTGAGYTF. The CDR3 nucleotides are TGTGCCACCAGCAGAGTCGGGACAGGGGCTGGCTACACCTTC.

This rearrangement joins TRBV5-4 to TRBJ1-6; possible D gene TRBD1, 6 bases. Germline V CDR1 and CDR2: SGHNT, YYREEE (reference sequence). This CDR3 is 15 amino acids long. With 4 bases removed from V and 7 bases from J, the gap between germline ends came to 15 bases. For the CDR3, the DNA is TGTGCCAGCAGCACAGGGCGGACAGAGAATTCACCCCTCCACTTT. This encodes CASSTGRTENSPLHF.

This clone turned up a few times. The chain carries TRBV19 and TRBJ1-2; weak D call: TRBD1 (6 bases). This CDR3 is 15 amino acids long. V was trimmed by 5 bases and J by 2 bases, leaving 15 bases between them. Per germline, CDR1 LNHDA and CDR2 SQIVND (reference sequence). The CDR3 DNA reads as TGTGCCAGTAGTCTAAGACAGGAACTGAACTATGGCTACACCTTC. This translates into CASSLRQELNYGYTF. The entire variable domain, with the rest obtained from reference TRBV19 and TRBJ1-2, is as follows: DGGITQSPKYLFRKEGQNVTLSCEQNLNHDAMYWYRQDPGQGLRLIYYSQIVNDFQKGDIAEGYSVSREKKESFPLTVTSAQKNPTAFYLCASSLRQELNYGYTFGSGTRLTVV.

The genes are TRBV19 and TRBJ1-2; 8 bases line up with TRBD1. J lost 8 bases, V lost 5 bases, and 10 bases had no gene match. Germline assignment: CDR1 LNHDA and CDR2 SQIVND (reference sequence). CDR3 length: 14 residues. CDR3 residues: CASSPQDRAAGYTF. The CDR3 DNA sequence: TGTGCCAGTAGTCCCCAGGACAGGGCGGCCGGCTACACCTTC.

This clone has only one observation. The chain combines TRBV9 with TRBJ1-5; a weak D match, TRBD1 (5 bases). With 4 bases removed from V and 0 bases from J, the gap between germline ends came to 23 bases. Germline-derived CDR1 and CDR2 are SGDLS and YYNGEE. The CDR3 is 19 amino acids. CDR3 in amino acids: CASSPTDSSWGFSNQPQHF. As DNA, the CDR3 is TGTGCCAGCAGCCCGACGGATTCATCGTGGGGCTTTAGCAATCAGCCCCAGCATTTT.

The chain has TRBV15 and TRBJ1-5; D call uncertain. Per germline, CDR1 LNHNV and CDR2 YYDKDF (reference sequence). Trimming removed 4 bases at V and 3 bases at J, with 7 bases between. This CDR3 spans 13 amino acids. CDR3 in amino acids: CATSTGVNQPQHF. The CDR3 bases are TGTGCCACCAGCACCGGGGTCAATCAGCCCCAGCATTTT.

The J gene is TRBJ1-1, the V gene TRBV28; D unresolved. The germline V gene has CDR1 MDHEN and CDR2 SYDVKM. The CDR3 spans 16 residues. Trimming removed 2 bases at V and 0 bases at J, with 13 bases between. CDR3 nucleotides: TGTGCCAGCAGTTTACGGGAGGGTGCGATGAACACTGAAGCTTTCTTT. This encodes CASSLREGAMNTEAFF.

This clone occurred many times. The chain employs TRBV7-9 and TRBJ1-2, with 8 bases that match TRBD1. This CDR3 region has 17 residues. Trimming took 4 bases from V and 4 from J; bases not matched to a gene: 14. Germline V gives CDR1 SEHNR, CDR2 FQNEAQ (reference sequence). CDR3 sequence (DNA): TGTGCCAGCAGCTCCCGGGTTCCTGGCAGGGGGCTCTATGGCTACACCTTC. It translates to CASSSRVPGRGLYGYTF.

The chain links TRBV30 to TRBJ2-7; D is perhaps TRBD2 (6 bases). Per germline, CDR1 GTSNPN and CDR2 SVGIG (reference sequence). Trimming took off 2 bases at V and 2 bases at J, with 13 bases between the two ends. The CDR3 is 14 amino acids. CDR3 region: CAWSPTSPTYEQYF. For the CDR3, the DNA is TGTGCCTGGAGTCCGACTAGTCCGACCTACGAGCAGTACTTC.

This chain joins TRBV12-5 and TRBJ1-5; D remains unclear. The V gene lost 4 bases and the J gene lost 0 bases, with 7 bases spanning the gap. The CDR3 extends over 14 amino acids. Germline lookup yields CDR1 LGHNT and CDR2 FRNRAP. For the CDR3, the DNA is TGTGCTAGTGGTTACGGGTTTAGCAATCAGCCCCAGCATTTT. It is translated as CASGYGFSNQPQHF.

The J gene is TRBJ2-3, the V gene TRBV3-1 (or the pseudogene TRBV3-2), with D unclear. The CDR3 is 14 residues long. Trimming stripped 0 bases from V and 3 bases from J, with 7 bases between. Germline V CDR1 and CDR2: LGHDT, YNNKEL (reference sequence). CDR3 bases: TGTGCCAGCAGCCAAGATCCCGCGACAGATACGCAGTATTTT. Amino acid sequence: CASSQDPATDTQYF.

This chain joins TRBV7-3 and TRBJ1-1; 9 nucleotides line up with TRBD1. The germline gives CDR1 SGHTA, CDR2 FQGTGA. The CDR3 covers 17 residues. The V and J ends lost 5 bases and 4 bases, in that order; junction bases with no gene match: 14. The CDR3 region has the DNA TGTGCCAGCAGCATACAGGGACAGGGAAAAGGGAGCACTGAAGCTTTCTTT. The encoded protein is CASSIQGQGKGSTEAFF. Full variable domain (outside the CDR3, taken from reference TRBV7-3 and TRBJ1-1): GAGVSQTPSNKVTEKGKYVELRCDPISGHTALYWYRQSLGQGPEFLIYFQGTGAADDSGLPNDRFFAVRPEGSVSTLKIQRTERGDSAVYLCASSIQGQGKGSTEAFFGQGTRLTVV.

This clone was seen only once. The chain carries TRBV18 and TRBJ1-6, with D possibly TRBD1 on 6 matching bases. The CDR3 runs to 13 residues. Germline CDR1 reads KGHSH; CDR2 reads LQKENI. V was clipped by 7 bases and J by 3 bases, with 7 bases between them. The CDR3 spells CASLQGYNSPLHF. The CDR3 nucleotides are TGTGCCAGCTTACAGGGCTATAATTCACCCCTCCACTTT.

The CDR3 DNA is TGTGCCAGCAGTTTAGGCTTTGGTACTGAAGCTTTCTTT. Protein product: CASSLGFGTEAFF. V is TRBV27 and J is TRBJ1-1; no definite D call. The CDR3 is made up of 13 amino acids. Germline V lookup: CDR1 MNHEY, CDR2 SMNVEV (reference sequence). Deletions cut 2 bases from V and 5 bases from J, with 9 bases between.

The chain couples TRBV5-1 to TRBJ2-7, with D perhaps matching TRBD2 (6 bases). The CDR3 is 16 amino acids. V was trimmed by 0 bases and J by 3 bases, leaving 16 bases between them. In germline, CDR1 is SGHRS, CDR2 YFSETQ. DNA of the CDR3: TGCGCCAGCAGCTTGGCCGGGCGGACTACCGACTACGAGCAGTACTTC. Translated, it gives CASSLAGRTTDYEQYF. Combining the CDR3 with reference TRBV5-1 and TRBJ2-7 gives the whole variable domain KAGVTQTPRYLIKTRGQQVTLSCSPISGHRSVSWYQQTPGQGLQFLFEYFSETQRNKGNFPGRFSGRQFSNSRSEMNVSTLELGDSALYLCASSLAGRTTDYEQYFGPGTRLTVT.

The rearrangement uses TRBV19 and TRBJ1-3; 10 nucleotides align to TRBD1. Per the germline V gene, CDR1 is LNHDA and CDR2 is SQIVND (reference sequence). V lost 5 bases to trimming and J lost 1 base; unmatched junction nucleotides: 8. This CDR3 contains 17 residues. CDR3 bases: TGTGCCAGTAGTCCCCGGACAGGGGGAGAATCTGGAAACACCATATATTTT. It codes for CASSPRTGGESGNTIYF.

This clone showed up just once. The chain's CDR3 is CASSFRTGDYEQYV. DNA for the CDR3: TGTGCCAGCAGCTTCAGGACAGGGGATTACGAGCAGTACGTC. J is TRBJ2-7 and V is TRBV7-8; TRBD1 matches 9 bases. The trim removed 3 bases at V and 4 bases at J, leaving 4 bases unmatched. CDR3 length equals 14 residues. The germline CDR1 and CDR2 sequences are SGHVS and FQNEAQ.

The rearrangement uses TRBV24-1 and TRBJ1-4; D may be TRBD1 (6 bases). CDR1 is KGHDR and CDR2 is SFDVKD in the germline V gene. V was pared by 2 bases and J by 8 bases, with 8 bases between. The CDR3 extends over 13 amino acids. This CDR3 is CATSDSGDEKLFF. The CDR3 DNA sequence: TGTGCCACCAGTGATTCAGGGGACGAAAAACTGTTTTTT.

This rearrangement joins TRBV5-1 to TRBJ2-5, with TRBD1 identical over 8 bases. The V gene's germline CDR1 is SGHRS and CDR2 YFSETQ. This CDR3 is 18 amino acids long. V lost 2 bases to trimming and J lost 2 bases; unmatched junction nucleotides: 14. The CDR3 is CASSLRLTGVRGQETQYF. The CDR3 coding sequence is TGCGCCAGCAGCTTAAGACTGACAGGGGTCCGGGGGCAAGAGACCCAGTACTTC.

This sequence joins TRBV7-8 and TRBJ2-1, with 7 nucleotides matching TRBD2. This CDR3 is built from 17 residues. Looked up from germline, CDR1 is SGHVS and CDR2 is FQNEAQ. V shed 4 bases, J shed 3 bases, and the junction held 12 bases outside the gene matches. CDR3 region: CASSSLGPSGDYNEQFF. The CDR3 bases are TGTGCCAGCAGCTCCCTGGGTCCTAGCGGCGACTACAATGAGCAGTTCTTC.

The CDR3 reads CASSIEGKNNQPQHF. CDR3 DNA sequence: TGTGCCAGTAGTATAGAGGGCAAGAACAATCAGCCCCAGCATTTT. The rearrangement uses TRBV19 and TRBJ1-5; no firm D call. V dropped 0 bases and J dropped 3 bases, with 9 bases sitting between them. In germline, CDR1 is LNHDA, CDR2 SQIVND (reference sequence). This CDR3 region has 15 residues.

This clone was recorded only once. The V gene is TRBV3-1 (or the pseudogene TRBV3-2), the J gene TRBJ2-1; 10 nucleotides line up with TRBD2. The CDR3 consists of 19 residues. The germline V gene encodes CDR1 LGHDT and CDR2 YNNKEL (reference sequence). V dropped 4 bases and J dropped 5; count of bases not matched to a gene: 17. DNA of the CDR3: TGTGCCAGCAGCCCTACTGGACTAGCGGCACACTCTGTAAACAATGAGCAGTTCTTC. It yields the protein CASSPTGLAAHSVNNEQFF.

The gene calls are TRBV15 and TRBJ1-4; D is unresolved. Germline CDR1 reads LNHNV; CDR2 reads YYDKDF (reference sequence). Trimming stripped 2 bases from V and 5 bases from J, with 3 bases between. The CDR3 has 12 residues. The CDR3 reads CATSRRNEKLFF. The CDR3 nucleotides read TGTGCCACCAGCAGACGGAATGAAAAACTGTTTTTT.

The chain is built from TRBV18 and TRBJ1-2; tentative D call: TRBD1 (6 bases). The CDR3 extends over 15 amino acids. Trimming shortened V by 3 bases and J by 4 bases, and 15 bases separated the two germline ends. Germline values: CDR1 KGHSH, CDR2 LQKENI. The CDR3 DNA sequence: TGTGCCAGCTCACCTCCGGGACAAAAACTCTATGGCTACACCTTC. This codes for CASSPPGQKLYGYTF.

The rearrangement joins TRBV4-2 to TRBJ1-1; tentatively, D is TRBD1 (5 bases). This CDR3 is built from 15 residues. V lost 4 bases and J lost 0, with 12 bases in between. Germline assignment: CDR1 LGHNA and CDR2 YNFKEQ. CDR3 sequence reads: CASSLMGGMNTEAFF. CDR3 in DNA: TGTGCCAGCAGCCTCATGGGGGGAATGAACACTGAAGCTTTCTTT.

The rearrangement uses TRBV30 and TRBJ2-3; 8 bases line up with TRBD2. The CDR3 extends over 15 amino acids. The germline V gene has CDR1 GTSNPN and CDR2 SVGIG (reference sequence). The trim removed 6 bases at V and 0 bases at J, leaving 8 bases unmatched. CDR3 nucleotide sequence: TGTGCCTGTTCCCTTAGCGGGGCTAGCACAGATACGCAGTATTTT. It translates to CACSLSGASTDTQYF. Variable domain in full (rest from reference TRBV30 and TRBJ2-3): SQTIHQWPATLVQPVGSPLSLECTVEGTSNPNLYWYRQAAGRGLQLLFYSVGIGQISSEVPQNLSASRPQDRQFILSSKKLLLSDSGFYLCACSLSGASTDTQYFGPGTRLTVL.

CDR3 nucleotides: TGTGCCACCAGCAGGAAGCGCCACAATGAGCAGTTCTTC. It encodes CATSRKRHNEQFF. The chain employs TRBV15 and TRBJ2-1; D remains ambiguous. V was pared by 3 bases and J by 5 bases, with 8 bases between. CDR3 length equals 13 residues. The germline CDR1 and CDR2 sequences are LNHNV and YYDKDF (reference sequence).

The CDR3, as DNA: TGTGCCACCAAGGGGGCTTCAGTCTACGAGCAGTACGTC. As protein: CATKGASVYEQYV. The chain joins TRBV24-1 to TRBJ2-7; 7 bases are a match to TRBD1. The V and J ends lost 8 bases and 3 bases, in that order; junction bases with no gene match: 6. CDR1 KGHDR and CDR2 SFDVKD come from the germline V gene. This CDR3 has 13 amino acids.

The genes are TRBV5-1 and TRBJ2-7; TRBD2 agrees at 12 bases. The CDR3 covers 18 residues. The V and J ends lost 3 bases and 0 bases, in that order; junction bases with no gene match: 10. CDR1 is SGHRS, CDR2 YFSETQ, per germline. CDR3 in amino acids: CASSWTGSSGRASYEQYF. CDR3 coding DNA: TGCGCCAGCAGCTGGACGGGCTCTAGCGGGAGGGCCTCCTACGAGCAGTACTTC.